This record looks at one T cell receptor (beta chain) sequence and its context. This sample is part of a study of T cells after yellow fever vaccination. TCRdb analysed the 5' RACE reads with MiXCR anew, one entry per CDR3 protein. The sample carries about 310,000 distinct CDR3 sequences, approximately 3.8% recorded once. The sample consisted of PBMCs, taken on the day of the yellow fever booster vaccination. The TCR originated in a man between 18 and 35 years old who received the YFV17D yellow fever vaccine.

CDR3 sequence reads: CASSSSTGVKGLRGTGELFF. The CDR3, as DNA: TGTGCCAGCAGTTCATCAACAGGGGTTAAAGGCCTTCGAGGGACCGGGGAGCTGTTTTTT. The chain recombines TRBV6-5 with TRBJ2-2; the match to TRBD1 covers 7 bases. V shed 4 bases, J shed 5 bases, and the junction held 22 bases outside the gene matches. CDR3 size: 20 residues. The germline V gene has CDR1 MNHEY and CDR2 SVGAGI.